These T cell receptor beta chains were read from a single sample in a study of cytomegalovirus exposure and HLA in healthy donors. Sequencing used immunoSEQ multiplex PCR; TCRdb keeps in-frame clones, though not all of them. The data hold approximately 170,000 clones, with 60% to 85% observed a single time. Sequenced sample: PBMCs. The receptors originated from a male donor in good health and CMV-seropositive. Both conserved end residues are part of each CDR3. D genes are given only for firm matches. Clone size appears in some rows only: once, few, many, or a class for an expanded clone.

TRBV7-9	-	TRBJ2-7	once	CASRGTHEQYF	TGTGCCAGCAGGGGCACCCACGAGCAGTACTTC
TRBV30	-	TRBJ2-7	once	CAWRSSYEQYF	TGTGCCTGGAGGTCGAGCTACGAGCAGTACTTC
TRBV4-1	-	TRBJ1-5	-	CASSQDSAEPQHF	TGCGCCAGCAGCCAAGATTCCGCAGAGCCCCAGCATTTT
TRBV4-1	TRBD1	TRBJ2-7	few	CASSQDQGAGEQYF	TGCGCCAGCAGCCAAGATCAGGGGGCTGGCGAGCAGTACTTC
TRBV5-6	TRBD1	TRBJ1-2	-	CASRTGAYGYTF	TGTGCCAGCAGAACAGGGGCCTATGGCTACACCTTC
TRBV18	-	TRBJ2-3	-	CASSWGVSTDTQYF	TGTGCCAGCTCATGGGGGGTTAGCACAGATACGCAGTATTTT
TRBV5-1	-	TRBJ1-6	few	CASARTENSPLHF	TGCGCCAGCGCCCGGACAGAGAATTCACCCCTCCACTTT
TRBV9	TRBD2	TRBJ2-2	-	CASSYRRGGAGELFF	TGTGCCAGCAGCTACCGCCGGGGGGGGGCCGGGGAGCTGTTTTTT
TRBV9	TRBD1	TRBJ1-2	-	CASSVYHRGSFGYTF	TGTGCCAGCAGCGTCTACCACAGGGGGAGTTTTGGCTACACCTTC
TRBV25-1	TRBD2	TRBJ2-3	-	CASSELAGGSVGTDTQYF	TGTGCCAGCAGTGAGCTAGCGGGGGGGTCCGTCGGCACAGATACGCAGTATTTT
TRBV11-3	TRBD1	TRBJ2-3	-	CASSPGTGSTDTQYF	TGTGCCAGCAGCCCCGGGACAGGGAGCACAGATACGCAGTATTTT
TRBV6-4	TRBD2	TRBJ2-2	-	CASRKGSGGPYTGELFF	TGTGCCAGCAGGAAGGGGAGCGGGGGCCCTTACACCGGGGAGCTGTTTTTT
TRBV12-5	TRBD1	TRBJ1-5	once	CASGPWSGTGGSQPQHF	TGTGCTAGTGGCCCCTGGTCCGGGACAGGGGGCAGTCAGCCCCAGCATTTT
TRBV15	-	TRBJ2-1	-	CATSRRGFYNEQFF	TGTGCCACCAGCCGACGGGGGTTTTACAATGAGCAGTTCTTC
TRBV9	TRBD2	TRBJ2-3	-	CASSATSAITDTQYF	TGTGCCAGCAGCGCAACTAGCGCCATCACAGATACGCAGTATTTT
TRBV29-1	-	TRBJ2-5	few	CSVFLAAQLQETQYF	TGCAGCGTTTTCCTGGCTGCACAGTTACAAGAGACCCAGTACTTC
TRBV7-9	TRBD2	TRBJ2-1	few	CSSSSAGGHNEQFF	TGTTCCAGCAGCTCGGCGGGGGGGCACAATGAGCAGTTCTTC
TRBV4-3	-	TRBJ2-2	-	CASSPVGRNTGELFF	TGCGCCAGCAGCCCCGTTGGGCGGAACACCGGGGAGCTGTTTTTT
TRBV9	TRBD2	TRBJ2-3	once	CASSAQPSLAGRRADTQYF	TGTGCCAGCAGCGCCCAACCAAGCCTAGCGGGGAGGAGGGCAGATACGCAGTATTTT
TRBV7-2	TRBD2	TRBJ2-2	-	CASSSLAGGLTGELFF	TGTGCCAGCAGCTCACTAGCGGGGGGGCTAACCGGGGAGCTGTTTTTT
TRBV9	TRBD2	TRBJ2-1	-	CASSVAGGGGINEQFF	TGTGCCAGCAGCGTAGCTGGCGGGGGGGGAATCAATGAGCAGTTCTTC
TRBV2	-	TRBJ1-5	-	CASSARARQPQHF	TGTGCCAGCAGTGCCAGGGCGCGACAGCCTCAGCATTTT
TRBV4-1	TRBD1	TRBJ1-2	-	CASSHGQGAGGYTF	TGCGCCAGCAGCCACGGACAGGGGGCAGGCGGCTACACCTTC
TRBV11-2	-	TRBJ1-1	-	CASSWLEALNTEAFF	TGTGCCAGCAGCTGGCTAGAGGCCTTAAACACTGAAGCTTTCTTT
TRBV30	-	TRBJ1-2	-	CAWTMGQGGYTF	TGTGCCTGGACCATGGGGCAGGGAGGCTACACCTTC
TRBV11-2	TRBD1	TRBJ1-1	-	CASRDRGQEFGNTEAFF	TGTGCCAGCAGGGACAGGGGACAGGAGTTTGGGAACACTGAAGCTTTCTTT
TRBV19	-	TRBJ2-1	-	CASSIGPAGNEQFF	TGTGCCAGTAGTATAGGACCCGCCGGGAATGAGCAGTTCTTC
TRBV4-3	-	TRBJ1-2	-	CASSQESRTNYGYTF	TGCGCCAGCAGCCAAGAGTCCAGAACTAACTATGGCTACACCTTC
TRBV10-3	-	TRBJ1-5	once	CAISEKLQPQHF	TGTGCCATCAGTGAAAAACTTCAGCCCCAGCATTTT
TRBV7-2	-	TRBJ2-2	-	CASSPPGQNTGELFF	TGTGCCAGCAGCCCCCCCGGACAGAACACCGGGGAGCTGTTTTTT
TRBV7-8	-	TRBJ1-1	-	CASSLAPQGKNTEAFF	TGTGCCAGCAGCTTAGCGCCCCAGGGGAAGAACACTGAAGCTTTCTTT
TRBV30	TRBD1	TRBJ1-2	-	CAWSKRTGGTGYTF	TGTGCCTGGAGTAAGAGGACAGGGGGAACTGGCTACACCTTC
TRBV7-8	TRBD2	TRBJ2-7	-	CASRTLGLGYEQYF	TGTGCCAGCAGAACCCTGGGACTAGGCTACGAGCAGTACTTC
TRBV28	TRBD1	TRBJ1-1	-	CASSSVQGGRTEAFF	TGTGCCAGCAGTTCGGTTCAGGGGGGTAGAACTGAAGCTTTCTTT
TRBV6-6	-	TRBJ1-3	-	CASSYSKTNSGNTIYF	TGTGCCAGCAGTTACTCGAAAACTAACTCTGGAAACACCATATATTTT
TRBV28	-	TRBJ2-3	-	CATERGADTQYF	TGTGCCACCGAGAGAGGCGCAGATACGCAGTATTTT
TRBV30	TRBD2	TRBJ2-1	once	CAWSSGGAESEQFF	TGTGCCTGGAGTAGCGGGGGGGCCGAAAGTGAGCAGTTCTTC
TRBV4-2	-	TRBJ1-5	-	CASSQDFPQGTKPQHF	TGTGCCAGCAGCCAAGACTTTCCCCAGGGTACTAAGCCCCAGCATTTT
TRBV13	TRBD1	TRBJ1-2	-	CASSPQGNGYTF	TGTGCCAGCAGCCCACAGGGGAATGGCTACACCTTC
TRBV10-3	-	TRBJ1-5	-	CAISESDSYQPQHF	TGTGCCATCAGTGAGTCGGACAGCTATCAGCCCCAGCATTTT
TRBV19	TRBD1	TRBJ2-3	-	CASSMAAQGAGTDTQYF	TGTGCCAGTAGTATGGCGGCCCAGGGGGCAGGCACAGATACGCAGTATTTT